The entry below describes one T cell receptor (beta chain). The authors prepared the TCRbeta library with unique molecular identifiers. MiXCR, run by TCRdb on the PCR reads, gives a single entry per CDR3 protein. The sample holds some 500,000 distinct CDR3 sequences, about 18% seen once. This specimen belongs to a study of T-cell reconstitution after alpha-beta-depleted transplantation in children. The CDR3 has 15 residues. With 0 bases removed from V and 7 bases from J, the gap between germline ends came to 13 bases. The germline V gene encodes CDR1 MRHNA and CDR2 SNTAGT. This sequence originates from a human donor who donated a stem cell graft to a child with acute lymphoblastic leukemia. The chain joins TRBV6-4 to TRBJ2-1, with D perhaps TRBD2 (5 bases). The sample was PBMCs from the stem cell graft donor, taken from the stem cell graft. In DNA form, the CDR3 reads TGTGCCAGCAGTGACTCGGGGTCACCGGGGAATGAGCAGTTCTTC. Translating gives CASSDSGSPGNEQFF.